Sequencing of this T cell receptor beta chain was carried out in a study of blood T cell repertoires in COVID-19. Background on the study: COVID-19 samples from acute and convalescent phases originated in the United States, Italy and Spain. T cells, B-cell-depleted T cells, or PBMCs provided the cDNA or gDNA that served as material.

The germline V and J ends were trimmed by 1 base and 14 bases, with 15 bases remaining between them. The V gene's germline CDR1 is SGHNT and CDR2 YYREEE (reference sequence). The length of the CDR3 is 12 residues. This clone was seen only once. Measured with immunoSEQ multiplex PCR; TCRdb has only the in-frame clones, and not every one. Of under 300,000 clones in the sample, 80% to 85% are singletons; the top ten hold 2.5% to 3.5%. The TCR originated in a woman aged 55-75 years with active or convalescent COVID-19. The specimen was peripheral blood. The rearrangement links TRBV5-4 to TRBJ1-1; no reliable D call. Written as DNA, the CDR3 is TGTGCCAGCAGCTTGAATGGGCGGGCGACCTTCTTT. It specifies CASSLNGRATFF. Full variable domain (remainder filled in from reference TRBV5-4 and TRBJ1-1): ETGVTQSPTHLIKTRGQQVTLRCSSQSGHNTVSWYQQALGQGPQFIFQYYREEENGRGNFPPRFSGLQFPNYSSELNVNALELDDSALYLCASSLNGRATFFGQGTRLTVV.